This TCR beta chain was retrieved from a study of graft-versus-host responses after intestinal transplantation. Study in general: Those transplanted obtained multivisceral, liver-intestinal, or isolated intestinal grafts. Tacrolimus plus steroids were given to all recipients for approximately 3 years, preceded by anti-thymocyte globulin induction. Findings and caveats of the study: Recipient bone marrow held GvH clones, some seen earlier in ileum or blood. Individuals carrying graft-donor T cell macrochimerism showed high graft-versus-host to host-versus-graft clonal ratios in allografts.

This clone was counted a single time. Its antigen is unidentified. CDR1 SGHRS and CDR2 YFSETQ come from the germline V gene. The CDR3 consists of 13 residues. V was trimmed by 4 bases and J by 2 bases, leaving 9 bases between them. Here immunoSEQ multiplex PCR was the method, and the copy in TCRdb shows in-frame clones only, minus some. This sample has about 59,000 clones, with around 93% found just once. The material was unstimulated CD4+ T cells sorted from spleen or lymph node cells, obtained before transplant. This sequence joins TRBV5-1 and TRBJ1-1, with a possible D match to TRBD1 (5 bases). This sequence originates from a human donor who was the organ donor for an intestinal transplant. The CDR3 nucleotides are TGCGCCAGCAGCCTAACAGGAAACACTGAAGCTTTCTTT. It codes for CASSLTGNTEAFF.